The 3 T cell receptor beta chains below were found in one sample sequenced in a study of blood T cell repertoires in COVID-19. TCRdb keeps only in-frame clones here, not all; method: immunoSEQ multiplex PCR. The table records about 140,000 clones, approximately 80% of them present only once. Sequencing input: PBMCs or T cells enriched from blood (not recorded which). These receptors were collected from a man aged 50 or older in a cohort exposed to, infected with or recovered from COVID-19 (not recorded which).

The chain joins TRBV3-1 (or the pseudogene TRBV3-2) to TRBJ2-7; 9 nucleotides match TRBD2. V trimming: 7 bases; J trimming: 3 bases; junction bases outside the gene matches: 13. The V gene's germline CDR1 is LGHDT and CDR2 YNNKEL (reference sequence). There are 16 residues in the CDR3. The DNA of the CDR3 is TGTGCCAGCACCACAGGCGGGGCTAGCGGGATCTACGAGCAGTACTTC. This sequence encodes CASTTGGASGIYEQYF.

The CDR3 sequence: CASSLAGERIGYTF. CDR3 coding DNA: TGCGCCAGCAGCTTGGCCGGGGAGAGGATAGGCTACACCTTC. This chain uses TRBV5-1 with TRBJ1-2, with D hard to call. Germline CDR1 SGHRS, CDR2 YFSETQ. V dropped 0 bases and J dropped 8 bases, with 14 bases sitting between them. CDR3 size: 14 residues.

This sequence joins TRBV6-5 and TRBJ1-2, with D possibly matching TRBD1 (5 bases). CDR3 length equals 14 residues. Germline assignment: CDR1 MNHEY and CDR2 SVGAGI. Trimming left V 6 bases short and J 0 bases short, with 11 bases between. This chain's CDR3 is CASSTGPSNYGYTF. In DNA, the CDR3 is TGTGCCAGCAGCACAGGCCCATCTAACTATGGCTACACCTTC.